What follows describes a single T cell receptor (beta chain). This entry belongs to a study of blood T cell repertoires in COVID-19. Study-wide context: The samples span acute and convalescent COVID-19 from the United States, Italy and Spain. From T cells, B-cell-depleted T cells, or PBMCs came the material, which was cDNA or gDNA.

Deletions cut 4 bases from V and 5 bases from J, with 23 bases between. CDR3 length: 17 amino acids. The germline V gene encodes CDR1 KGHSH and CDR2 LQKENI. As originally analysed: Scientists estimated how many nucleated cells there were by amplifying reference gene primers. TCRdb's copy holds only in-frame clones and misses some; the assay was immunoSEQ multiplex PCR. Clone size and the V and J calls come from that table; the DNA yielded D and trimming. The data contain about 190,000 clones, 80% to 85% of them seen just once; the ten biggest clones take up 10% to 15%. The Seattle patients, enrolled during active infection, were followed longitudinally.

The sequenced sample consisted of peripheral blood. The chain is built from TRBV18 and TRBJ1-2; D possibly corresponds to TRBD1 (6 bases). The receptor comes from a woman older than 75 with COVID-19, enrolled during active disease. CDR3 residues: CASSRVDSEARGYGYTF. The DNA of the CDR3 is TGTGCCAGCTCACGGGTGGACAGCGAAGCACGCGGATATGGCTACACCTTC.